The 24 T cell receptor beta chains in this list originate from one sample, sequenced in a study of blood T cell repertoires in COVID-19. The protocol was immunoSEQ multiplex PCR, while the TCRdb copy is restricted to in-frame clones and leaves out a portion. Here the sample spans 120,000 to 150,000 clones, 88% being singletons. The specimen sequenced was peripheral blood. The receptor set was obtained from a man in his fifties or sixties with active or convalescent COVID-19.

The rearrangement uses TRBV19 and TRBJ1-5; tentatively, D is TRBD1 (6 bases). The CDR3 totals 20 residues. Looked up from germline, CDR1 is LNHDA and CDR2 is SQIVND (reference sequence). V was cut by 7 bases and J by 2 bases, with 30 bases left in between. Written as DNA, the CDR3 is TGTGCCAGTACCTCACCCCTAGGGGGTAGCGATCCGATCGGCAATCAGCCCCAGCATTTT. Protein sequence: CASTSPLGGSDPIGNQPQHF.

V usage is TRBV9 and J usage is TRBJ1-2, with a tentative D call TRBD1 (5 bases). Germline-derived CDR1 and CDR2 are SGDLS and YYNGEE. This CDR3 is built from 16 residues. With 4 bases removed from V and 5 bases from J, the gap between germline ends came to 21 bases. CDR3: CASSTPVKGNDYGYTF. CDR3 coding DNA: TGTGCCAGCAGCACCCCCGTTAAGGGGAATGATTATGGCTACACCTTC.

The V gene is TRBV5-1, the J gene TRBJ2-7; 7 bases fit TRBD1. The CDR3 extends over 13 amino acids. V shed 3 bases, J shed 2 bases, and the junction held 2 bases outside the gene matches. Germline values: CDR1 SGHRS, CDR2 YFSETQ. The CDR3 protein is CASSWDSAYEQYF. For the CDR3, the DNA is TGCGCCAGCAGCTGGGACAGTGCCTACGAGCAGTACTTC.

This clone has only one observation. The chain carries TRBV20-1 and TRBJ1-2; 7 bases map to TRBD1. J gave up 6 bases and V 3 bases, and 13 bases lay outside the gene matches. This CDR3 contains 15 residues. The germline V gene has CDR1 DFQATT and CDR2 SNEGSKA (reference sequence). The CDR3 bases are TGCAGTGCTAGTTCTTTGGCAGGGGGACTGGATGGCTACACCTTC. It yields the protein CSASSLAGGLDGYTF.

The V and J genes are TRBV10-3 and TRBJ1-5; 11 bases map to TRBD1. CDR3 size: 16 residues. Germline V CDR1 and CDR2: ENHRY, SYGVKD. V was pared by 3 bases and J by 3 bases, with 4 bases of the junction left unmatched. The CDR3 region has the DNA TGTGCCATCAGTGATGGGGGACAGGGGGACAATCAGCCCCAGCATTTT. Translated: CAISDGGQGDNQPQHF.

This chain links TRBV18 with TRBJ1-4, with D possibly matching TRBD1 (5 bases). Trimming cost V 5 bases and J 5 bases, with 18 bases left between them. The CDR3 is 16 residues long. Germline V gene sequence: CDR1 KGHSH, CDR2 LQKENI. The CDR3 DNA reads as TGTGCCAGCTCATCTACCCGGGGGGTCCTCAATGAAAAACTGTTTTTT. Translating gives CASSSTRGVLNEKLFF.

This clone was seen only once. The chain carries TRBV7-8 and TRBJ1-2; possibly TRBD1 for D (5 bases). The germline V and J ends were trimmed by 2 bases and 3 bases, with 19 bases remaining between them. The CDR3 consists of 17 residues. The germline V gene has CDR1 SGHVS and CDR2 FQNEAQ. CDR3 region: CASSLLDRPLRDYGYTF. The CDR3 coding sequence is TGTGCCAGCAGCTTATTAGACAGACCCCTAAGGGACTATGGCTACACCTTC.

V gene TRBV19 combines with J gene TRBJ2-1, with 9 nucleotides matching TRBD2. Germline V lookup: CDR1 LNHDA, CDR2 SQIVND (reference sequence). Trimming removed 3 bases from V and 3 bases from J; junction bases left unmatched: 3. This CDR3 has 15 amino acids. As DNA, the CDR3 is TGTGCCAGTAGTATGACTAGCGGCAGCTACAATGAGCAGTTCTTC. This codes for CASSMTSGSYNEQFF.

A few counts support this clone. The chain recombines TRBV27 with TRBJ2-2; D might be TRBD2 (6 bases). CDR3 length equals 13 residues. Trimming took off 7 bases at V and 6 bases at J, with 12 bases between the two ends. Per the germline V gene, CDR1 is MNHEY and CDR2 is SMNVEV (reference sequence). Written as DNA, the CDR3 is TGTGCCAGCACCCGACGGGGGTCCGGGGAGCTGTTTTTT. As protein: CASTRRGSGELFF.

CDR3 bases: TGTGCTAGTGGTCCGGGGACAGGAAACTATGGCTACACCTTC. Encoded protein: CASGPGTGNYGYTF. This rearrangement joins TRBV12-5 to TRBJ1-2; 8 bases line up with TRBD1. The junction had 4 bases not matched to a gene; V was cut back by 5 bases and J by 2 bases. Germline CDR1 reads LGHNT; CDR2 reads FRNRAP. The CDR3 totals 14 residues.

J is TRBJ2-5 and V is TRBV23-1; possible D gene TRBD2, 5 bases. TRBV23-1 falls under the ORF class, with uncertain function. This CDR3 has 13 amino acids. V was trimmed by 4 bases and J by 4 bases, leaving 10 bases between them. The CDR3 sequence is CASSPGRLETQYF. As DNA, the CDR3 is TGCGCCAGCAGTCCGGGAAGGTTAGAGACCCAGTACTTC.

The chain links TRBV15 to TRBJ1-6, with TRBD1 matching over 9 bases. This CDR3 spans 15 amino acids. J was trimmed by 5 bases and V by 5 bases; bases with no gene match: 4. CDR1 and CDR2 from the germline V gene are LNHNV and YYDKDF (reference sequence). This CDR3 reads CATSARTGDNSPLHF. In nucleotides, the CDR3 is TGTGCCACCAGCGCTAGGACAGGGGATAATTCACCCCTCCACTTT.

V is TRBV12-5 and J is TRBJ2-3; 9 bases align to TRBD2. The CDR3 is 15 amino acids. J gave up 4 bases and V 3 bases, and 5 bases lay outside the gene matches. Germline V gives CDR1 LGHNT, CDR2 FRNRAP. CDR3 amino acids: CASGFGGRVSDTQYF. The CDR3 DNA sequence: TGTGCTAGTGGTTTTGGCGGGAGGGTCTCAGATACGCAGTATTTT.

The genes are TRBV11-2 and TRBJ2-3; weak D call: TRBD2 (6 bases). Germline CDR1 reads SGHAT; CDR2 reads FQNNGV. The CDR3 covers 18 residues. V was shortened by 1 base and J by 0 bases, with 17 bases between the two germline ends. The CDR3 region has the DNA TGTGCCAGCAGCTTAGTTCCCCCCCGCGGGATGAGCACAGATACGCAGTATTTT. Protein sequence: CASSLVPPRGMSTDTQYF.

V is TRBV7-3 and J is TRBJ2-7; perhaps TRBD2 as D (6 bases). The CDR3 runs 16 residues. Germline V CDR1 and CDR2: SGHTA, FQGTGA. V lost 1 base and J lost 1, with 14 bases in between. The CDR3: CASSLNGGGSSYEQYF. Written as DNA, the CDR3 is TGTGCCAGCAGCTTAAACGGGGGAGGAAGTTCCTACGAGCAGTACTTC.

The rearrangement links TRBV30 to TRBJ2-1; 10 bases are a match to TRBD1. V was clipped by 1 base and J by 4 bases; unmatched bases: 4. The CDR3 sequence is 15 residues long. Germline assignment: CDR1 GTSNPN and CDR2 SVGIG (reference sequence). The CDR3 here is CAWSARTGGYNEQFF. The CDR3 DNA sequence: TGTGCCTGGAGTGCTAGGACAGGGGGATACAATGAGCAGTTCTTC.

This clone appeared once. The CDR3, as DNA: TGCGCCAGCATAGCTATGGGCGGGCTTAGCACAGATACGCAGTATTTT. Translated, it gives CASIAMGGLSTDTQYF. The genes are TRBV5-1 and TRBJ2-3; D perhaps matches TRBD2 (5 bases). This CDR3 contains 16 residues. V shed 6 bases and J shed 0 bases, with 17 bases lying between them. Germline CDR1 is SGHRS and CDR2 is YFSETQ.

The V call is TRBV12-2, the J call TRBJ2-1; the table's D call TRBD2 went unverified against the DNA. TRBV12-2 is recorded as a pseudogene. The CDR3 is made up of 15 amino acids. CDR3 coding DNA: TGTGCAGGTCGCTTTTCTAGCGGGACGTACAATGAGCAGTTCTTC. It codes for CAGRFSSGTYNEQFF.

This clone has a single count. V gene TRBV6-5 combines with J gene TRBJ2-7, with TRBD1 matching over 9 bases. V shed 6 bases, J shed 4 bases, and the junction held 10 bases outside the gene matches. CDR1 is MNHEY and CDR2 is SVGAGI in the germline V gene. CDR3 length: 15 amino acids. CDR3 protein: CASRMGTGILYEQYF. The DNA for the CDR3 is TGTGCCAGCAGGATGGGGACAGGGATCTTATACGAGCAGTACTTC.

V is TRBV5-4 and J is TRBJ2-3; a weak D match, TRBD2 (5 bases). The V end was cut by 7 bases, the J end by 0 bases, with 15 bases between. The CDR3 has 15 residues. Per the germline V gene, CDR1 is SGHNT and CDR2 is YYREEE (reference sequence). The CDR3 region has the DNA TGTGCCAGCGCTAAAGAGGGCCTAAGCACAGATACGCAGTATTTT. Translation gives CASAKEGLSTDTQYF.

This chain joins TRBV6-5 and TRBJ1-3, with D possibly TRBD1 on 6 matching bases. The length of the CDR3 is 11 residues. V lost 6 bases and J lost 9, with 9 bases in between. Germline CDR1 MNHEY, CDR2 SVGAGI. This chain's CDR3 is CASRGASTIYF. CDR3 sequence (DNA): TGTGCCAGCAGGGGGGCGTCCACCATATATTTT.

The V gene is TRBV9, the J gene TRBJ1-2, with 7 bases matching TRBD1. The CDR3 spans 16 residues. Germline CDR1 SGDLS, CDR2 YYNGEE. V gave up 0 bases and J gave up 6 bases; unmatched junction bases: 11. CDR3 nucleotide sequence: TGTGCCAGCAGCGTAGACCCCTGGACAGGCGTTGATGGCTACACCTTC. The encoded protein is CASSVDPWTGVDGYTF. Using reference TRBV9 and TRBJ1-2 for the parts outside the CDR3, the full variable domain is DSGVTQTPKHLITATGQRVTLRCSPRSGDLSVYWYQQSLDQGLQFLIQYYNGEERAKGNILERFSAQQFPDLHSELNLSSLELGDSALYFCASSVDPWTGVDGYTFGSGTRLTVV.

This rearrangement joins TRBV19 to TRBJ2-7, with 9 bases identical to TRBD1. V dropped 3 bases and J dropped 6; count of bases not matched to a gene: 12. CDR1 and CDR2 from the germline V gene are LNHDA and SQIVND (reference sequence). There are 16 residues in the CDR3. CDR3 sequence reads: CASSMVGQGTLGEQYF. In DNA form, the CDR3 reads TGTGCCAGTAGTATGGTTGGACAGGGGACGTTAGGCGAGCAGTACTTC.

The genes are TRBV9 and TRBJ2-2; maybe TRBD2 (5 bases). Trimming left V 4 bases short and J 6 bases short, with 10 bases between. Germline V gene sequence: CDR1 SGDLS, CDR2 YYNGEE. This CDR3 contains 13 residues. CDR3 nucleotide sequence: TGTGCCAGCAGCACCCTTAGCGCCGGGGAGCTGTTTTTT. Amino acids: CASSTLSAGELFF.